This T cell receptor beta chain was obtained from a study of PD-1 blockade in classical Hodgkin lymphoma. Study in general: A 3 mg/kg intravenous dose of nivolumab was received by patients every 2 weeks. Whole-study findings and limits: Newly diagnosed patients were reported to start with lower TCR diversity than healthy donors.

The table lists this clone with a few counts. The antigen is unknown. The method was immunoSEQ multiplex PCR; TCRdb's version includes in-frame clones alone and lacks a portion of them. The repertoire includes 25,000 to 35,000 clones, around 78% of them detected once, and roughly 20% sits in the top ten. CDR3 length: 13 residues. V lost 0 bases and J lost 2, with 4 bases in between. CDR1 and CDR2 (germline): MRHNA, SNTAGT. Each patient experienced a relapse that followed autologous stem cell transplantation, and brentuximab vedotin exposure varied. When best responses were assessed, they were complete response, partial response or progressive disease.

V is TRBV6-4 and J is TRBJ1-1, with D hard to call. The source was peripheral blood mononuclear cells (PBMCs), collected before the second cycle of nivolumab. The TCR originated in a human donor with classical Hodgkin lymphoma. Here the CDR3 DNA reads TGTGCCAGCAGTGACTCCAGCAACACTGAAGCTTTCTTT. Its translation: CASSDSSNTEAFF.